A single sample gave rise to the 23 T cell receptor beta chains below, sequenced in a study of blood T cells in healthy people across ages. It was with a sample-barcoded 5' primer and a J-beta primer mix that a second PCR of about 6 to 12 cycles was run. TCRdb called the 5' RACE reads again in MiXCR, with one record for every CDR3 protein. The repertoire holds over 1.5 million distinct CDR3 sequences, with around 50% as singletons. The specimen sequenced was blood. Source of these receptors: a woman between 40 and 55 years old in good health.

The V gene is TRBV6-2 or TRBV6-3, the J gene TRBJ1-2; D perhaps matches TRBD1 (6 bases). Germline assignment: CDR1 MNHEY and CDR2 SVGEGT. V was clipped by 7 bases and J by 8 bases, with 23 bases between them. The CDR3 extends over 15 amino acids. The CDR3 region has the DNA TGTGCCAGCACCTTTTCTATACAGGGAAGGGACGGCTACACCTTC. Amino acids: CASTFSIQGRDGYTF.

This chain links TRBV6-5 with TRBJ2-3; 11 bases agree with TRBD1. The CDR3 spans 14 residues. Germline V gene lookup returns CDR1 MNHEY and CDR2 SVGAGI. The junction had 2 bases not matched to a gene; V was cut back by 7 bases and J by 2 bases. CDR3 sequence: CASKDRGLTDTQYF. The CDR3 region has the DNA TGTGCCAGCAAGGACAGGGGGCTCACAGATACGCAGTATTTT.

The rearrangement uses TRBV6-1 and TRBJ2-6; D remains ambiguous. CDR1 is MNHNS, CDR2 SASEGT, per germline. V was cut by 5 bases and J by 4 bases, with 6 bases left in between. The CDR3 is made up of 13 amino acids. In nucleotides, the CDR3 is TGTGCCAGCAGTCCTTACGGGGCCAACGTCCTGACTTTC. This gives the protein CASSPYGANVLTF.

The gene calls are TRBV7-2 and TRBJ1-4; 7 bases agree with TRBD1. The germline V gene encodes CDR1 SGHTA and CDR2 FQGNSA. The CDR3 spans 16 residues. V was clipped by 5 bases and J by 8 bases; unmatched bases: 14. The CDR3 DNA follows: TGTGCCAGCAGCCAGTTATTGGGCAGGGGGGAAGAAAAACTGTTTTTT. It specifies CASSQLLGRGEEKLFF. The full variable domain, rest sourced from reference TRBV7-2 and TRBJ1-4, is GAGVSQSPSNKVTEKGKDVELRCDPISGHTALYWYRQSLGQGLEFLIYFQGNSAPDKSGLPSDRFSAERTGGSVSTLTIQRTQQEDSAVYLCASSQLLGRGEEKLFFGSGTQLSVL.

This clonotype was seen at least ten times. This rearrangement joins TRBV9 to TRBJ2-3; tentatively, D is TRBD1 or TRBD2 (5 bases each). Germline V gene data show CDR1 as SGDLS and CDR2 as YYNGEE. The ends were cut back, 4 bases at V and 6 bases at J, with 9 bases in the middle. There are 12 residues in the CDR3. The CDR3 loop reads CASSLWGDTQYF. In DNA form, the CDR3 reads TGTGCCAGCAGCTTATGGGGGGATACGCAGTATTTT.

The chain is built from TRBV5-1 and TRBJ2-1; 7 bases fit TRBD2. The CDR3 runs to 13 residues. Germline CDR1 SGHRS, CDR2 YFSETQ. Trimming cost V 7 bases and J 3 bases; bases outside gene matches: 4. CDR3 amino acids: CASRWEGYNEQFF. CDR3 sequence (DNA): TGCGCCAGCCGCTGGGAGGGCTACAATGAGCAGTTCTTC.

CDR3 bases: TGTGCCAGCAGTGTTCAGGTAGCGGGGCTTAGTGAGCAGTTCTTC. Encoded protein: CASSVQVAGLSEQFF. This chain links TRBV2 with TRBJ2-1, with TRBD2 identical over 8 bases. Trimming at V came to 4 bases and at J to 9 bases, leaving 11 bases not matched to a gene. CDR1 SNHLY and CDR2 FYNNEI come from the germline V gene. This CDR3 has 15 amino acids.

The chain is built from TRBV12-3 or TRBV12-4 and TRBJ1-5, with D tentatively TRBD1 (6 bases). V dropped 5 bases and J dropped 2 bases, with 19 bases sitting between them. The CDR3 spans 17 residues. The CDR3 bases are TGTGCCAGCAGTCCGCGGACAGTTATTCGGGGCAATCAGCCCCAGCATTTT. Protein: CASSPRTVIRGNQPQHF.

This chain uses TRBV2 with TRBJ2-1; no clear D gene. The length of the CDR3 is 13 residues. The V gene's germline CDR1 is SNHLY and CDR2 FYNNEI. Trimming removed 1 base from V and 5 bases from J, with 6 bases in between. The CDR3 nucleotides are TGTGCCAGCAGTGAAGGCATCAACAATGAGCAGTTCTTC. Translation gives CASSEGINNEQFF. Variable domain in full (rest from reference TRBV2 and TRBJ2-1): EPEVTQTPSHQVTQMGQEVILRCVPISNHLYFYWYRQILGQKVEFLVSFYNNEISEKSEIFDDQFSVERPDGSNFTLKIRSTKLEDSAMYFCASSEGINNEQFFGPGTRLTVL.

The chain is built from TRBV7-2 and TRBJ1-6; D not resolved. The CDR3 contains 13 residues. Trimming removed 3 bases from V and 14 bases from J, with 14 bases in between. Germline-derived CDR1 and CDR2 are SGHTA and FQGNSA. The CDR3 spells CASSFYGEEALHF. In DNA form, the CDR3 reads TGTGCCAGCAGCTTTTACGGGGAGGAGGCCCTCCACTTT.

The chain combines TRBV27 with TRBJ2-5; TRBD1 aligns across 7 bases. The germline CDR1 and CDR2 sequences are MNHEY and SMNVEV (reference sequence). J lost 11 bases, V lost 6 bases, and 12 bases had no gene match. The CDR3 totals 13 residues. The CDR3 sequence: CASSSRQGRKQYF. In DNA, the CDR3 is TGTGCCAGCAGCTCTCGACAGGGAAGGAAGCAGTACTTC.

In its sample, this clonotype was seen many times. The CDR3 bases are TGTGCCAGCAGTTGGGGGGGGACTGAAGCTTTCTTT. Translated: CASSWGGTEAFF. The gene calls are TRBV6-5 and TRBJ1-1; possibly TRBD1 for D (5 bases). V was pared by 4 bases and J by 5 bases, with 8 bases between. CDR3 length: 12 residues. CDR1 and CDR2 (germline): MNHEY, SVGAGI.

The chain couples TRBV27 to TRBJ2-3, with 10 nucleotides matching TRBD2. Germline assignment: CDR1 MNHEY and CDR2 SMNVEV (reference sequence). CDR3 length: 16 amino acids. With 6 bases clipped from V and 2 bases from J, the junction kept 8 bases outside the gene matches. CDR3 in DNA: TGTGCCAGCAGCCTACTAGCGGGGCTTTTCACAGATACGCAGTATTTT. Encoded protein: CASSLLAGLFTDTQYF.

This clonotype was observed a handful of times. The rearrangement links TRBV27 to TRBJ2-1; TRBD2 is a possible D gene (6 bases). CDR1 and CDR2 from the germline V gene are MNHEY and SMNVEV (reference sequence). The length of the CDR3 is 17 residues. Trimming left V 2 bases short and J 7 bases short, with 21 bases between. DNA for the CDR3: TGTGCCAGCAGTTTAGGGATGGAGGGCGGAGGAAGGAATGAGCAGTTCTTC. This sequence encodes CASSLGMEGGGRNEQFF.

This chain connects TRBV20-1 to TRBJ2-5; 14 nucleotides agree with TRBD2. The end of the DNA fits TRBJ2-7 better, so the J call may be wrong. The germline gives CDR1 DFQATT, CDR2 SNEGSKA (reference sequence). CDR3 length: 13 residues. DNA for the CDR3: TGCAGTGCTGGGACTAGCGGGGGACGCGAGCAGTACTTC. This encodes CSAGTSGGREQYF.

CDR3 bases: TGTGCCAGCAGCTTAATCGACAGGGGTGGTGAGCAGTTCTTC. This sequence encodes CASSLIDRGGEQFF. The chain joins TRBV7-3 to TRBJ2-1, with 8 bases matching TRBD1. The CDR3 loop spans 14 amino acids. CDR1 and CDR2 (germline): SGHTA, FQGTGA. V trimming: 1 base; J trimming: 9 bases; junction bases outside the gene matches: 5.

The V and J genes are TRBV4-1 and TRBJ1-2; D gene ambiguous. Germline CDR1 reads MGHRA; CDR2 reads YSYEKL. The germline V and J ends were trimmed by 2 bases and 5 bases, with 6 bases remaining between them. This CDR3 region has 12 residues. Here the CDR3 DNA reads TGCGCCAGCAGCCAACCGTCGTATGGCTACACCTTC. Translation: CASSQPSYGYTF.

The V and J genes are TRBV20-1 and TRBJ2-1; 8 bases are shared with TRBD1. The CDR3 is 14 amino acids. Looked up from germline, CDR1 is DFQATT and CDR2 is SNEGSKA (reference sequence). V lost 3 bases and J lost 4; bases outside the gene matches: 5. This chain's CDR3 is CSARGQAKYNEQFF. As DNA, the CDR3 is TGCAGTGCTAGGGGACAGGCTAAATACAATGAGCAGTTCTTC.

The chain recombines TRBV4-3 with TRBJ1-2; D is undetermined. Germline assignment: CDR1 LGHNA and CDR2 YSLEER. V was shortened by 0 bases and J by 8 bases, with 13 bases between the two germline ends. This CDR3 has 14 residues. The CDR3: CASSQDATGYGYTF. Here the CDR3 DNA reads TGCGCCAGCAGCCAAGATGCGACGGGGTACGGCTACACCTTC.

This clonotype was observed many times. The chain joins TRBV7-2 to TRBJ2-7, with TRBD2 as a possible D gene (7 bases). The CDR3 runs 15 residues. Germline V gene data show CDR1 as SGHTA and CDR2 as FQGNSA. V was clipped by 1 base and J by 0 bases, with 10 bases between them. CDR3 sequence reads: CASSLGGGLSYEQYF. CDR3 in DNA: TGTGCCAGCAGCTTAGGGGGGGGGCTCTCCTACGAGCAGTACTTC.

Remarks on this clonotype: The junction departs from the called germline gene at one end, perhaps through a read error. V and J are TRBV12-3 or TRBV12-4 and TRBJ2-7, with D maybe TRBD1 (5 bases). This CDR3 contains 14 residues. CDR3: CASSPTTAYNEQYF. The CDR3 DNA reads TGTGCTAGCAGTCCGACGACAGCTTACAATGAGCAGTACTTC.

V and J are TRBV7-2 and TRBJ2-5, with a tentative D call TRBD2 (6 bases). The length of the CDR3 is 17 residues. Trimming took off 4 bases at V and 1 base at J, with 19 bases between the two ends. The V gene's germline CDR1 is SGHTA and CDR2 FQGNSA. CDR3 sequence reads: CASSSPTIAGSQETQYF. The DNA of the CDR3 is TGTGCCAGCAGCTCCCCCACGATTGCGGGGAGCCAAGAGACCCAGTACTTC.

This sequence joins TRBV5-1 and TRBJ2-1, with unresolved D. CDR1 and CDR2 from the germline V gene are SGHRS and YFSETQ. The V gene lost 4 bases and the J gene lost 5 bases, with 13 bases spanning the gap. The CDR3 has 14 residues. The chain's CDR3 is CASSARALDNEQFF. The CDR3 DNA follows: TGCGCCAGCAGCGCTAGGGCCCTCGACAATGAGCAGTTCTTC.